This T cell receptor beta chain was documented in a study of T cell responses to AZD1222 COVID-19 vaccine. To note about this clone: The target antigen is unknown.

Germline CDR1 MGHRA, CDR2 YSYEKL. The CDR3 contains 14 residues. V shed 1 base and J shed 3 bases, with 7 bases lying between them. Second-dose timings of about 4 or about 12 weeks were pooled. Study outcomes and limitations: Donor demographics were predominantly white British with a female majority; clonal diversity may be underestimated. The study identified only five to seven AZD1222 recipients as seropositive at baseline. The repertoires were collected only after the peak T cell response.

Libraries were prepared by immunoSEQ multiplex PCR; TCRdb keeps only in-frame clonotypes and omits some of them. The profile shows about 120,000 clones, approximately 94% of them singletons. This sample comprised peripheral blood, obtained 28 days after the second AZD1222 dose. J is TRBJ1-5 and V is TRBV4-1; D unclear. This sequence was found in an adult who received the AZD1222 COVID-19 vaccine. CDR3 region: CASSQVLINQPQHF. CDR3 nucleotide sequence: TGCGCCAGCAGCCAAGTTTTGATCAATCAGCCCCAGCATTTT.